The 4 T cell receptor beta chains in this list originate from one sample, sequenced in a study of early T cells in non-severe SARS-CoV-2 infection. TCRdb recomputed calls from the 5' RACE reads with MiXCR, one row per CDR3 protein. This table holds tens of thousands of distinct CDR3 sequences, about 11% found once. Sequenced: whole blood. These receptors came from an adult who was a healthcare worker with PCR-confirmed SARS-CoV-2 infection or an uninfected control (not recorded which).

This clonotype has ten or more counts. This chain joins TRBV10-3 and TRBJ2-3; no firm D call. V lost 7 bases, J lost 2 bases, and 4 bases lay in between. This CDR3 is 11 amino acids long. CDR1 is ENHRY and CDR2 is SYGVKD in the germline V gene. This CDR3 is CAIMDTDTQYF. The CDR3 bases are TGTGCCATCATGGACACAGATACGCAGTATTTT.

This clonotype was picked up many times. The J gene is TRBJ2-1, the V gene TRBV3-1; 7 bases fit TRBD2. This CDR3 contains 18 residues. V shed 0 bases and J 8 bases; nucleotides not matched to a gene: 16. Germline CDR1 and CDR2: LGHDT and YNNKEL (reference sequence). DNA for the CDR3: TGTGCCAGCAGCCAAGAAGACGTTGGGGGAGGGCCAGCCCATGAGCAGTTCTTC. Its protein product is CASSQEDVGGGPAHEQFF.

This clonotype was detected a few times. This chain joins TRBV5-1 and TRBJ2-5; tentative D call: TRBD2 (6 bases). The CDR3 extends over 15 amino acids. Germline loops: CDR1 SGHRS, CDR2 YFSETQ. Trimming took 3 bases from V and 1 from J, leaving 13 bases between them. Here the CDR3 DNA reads TGCGCCAGCAGCTGGGTTAGCGGAATCCAAGAGACCCAGTACTTC. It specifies CASSWVSGIQETQYF.

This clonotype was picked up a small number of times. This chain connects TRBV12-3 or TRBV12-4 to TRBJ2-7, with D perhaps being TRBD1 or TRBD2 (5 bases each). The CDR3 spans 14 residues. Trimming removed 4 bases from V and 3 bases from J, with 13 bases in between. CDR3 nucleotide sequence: TGTGCCAGCAGTTCGGGACCCGGAGGCTACGAGCAGTACTTC. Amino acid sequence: CASSSGPGGYEQYF.